This T cell receptor (beta chain) was observed in a study of response to subunit inactivated influenza vaccine. Points on this clonotype: Its target is not known.

TCRdb reprocessed the RT-PCR reads with MiXCR, giving one entry per CDR3 protein. Of about 540,000 distinct CDR3 sequences in the sample, around a quarter were seen once. The study, taken as a whole, reports: Few new T cells, the authors suggested, are recruited by each seasonal influenza vaccination.

The CDR3 runs 15 residues. V shed 6 bases and J 7 bases; nucleotides not matched to a gene: 8. The V gene's germline CDR1 is MNHNS and CDR2 SASEGT. These data were likewise used in another study, on T cells expressing NK-cell markers. From that paper: TCR beta cDNA was made by 5'RACE template switching with UMIs. Cells sorted as CD3+CD56+NKG2C+, CD3+CD56+NKG2C- and CD3+CD56-NKG2C+ T cells supplied the TCR beta repertoires. Restricting sorting to alpha-beta TCR T cells was achieved in several experiments by an anti-gamma-delta TCR antibody. The CD3+CD56-NKG2C+ fraction of a handful of donors was also led by these clonotypes.

The V call is TRBV6-1, the J call TRBJ2-2; TRBD2 matches 10 bases. The sequenced sample was CD4+ T cells sorted from PBMCs, obtained about 13 days after vaccination. The receptor comes from a man between 50 and 59 years old who received an inactivated influenza vaccine. CDR3 sequence reads: CASRTTGTSDGELFF. Here the CDR3 DNA reads TGTGCCAGCAGGACGACCGGGACTAGCGACGGGGAGCTGTTTTTT.